Below, 11 T cell receptor beta chains from the same sample are listed, as sequenced in a study of blood T cells in healthy people across ages. It was with a sample-barcoded 5' primer and a J-beta primer mix that a second PCR of roughly 6 to 11 cycles was run. TCRdb ran MiXCR on the 5' RACE reads and lists one entry per CDR3 protein. The table shows 780,000 or so distinct CDR3 sequences, with 56% occurring only once. Sequencing was performed on blood. The receptors derive from a man between 40 and 49 years old in good health.

This chain links TRBV11-2 with TRBJ2-1, with no clear D. The germline gives CDR1 SGHAT, CDR2 FQNNGV. Trimming cost V 2 bases and J 7 bases, with 9 bases left between them. The CDR3 runs 13 residues. The CDR3 here is CASSLPTANEQFF. The CDR3 nucleotides are TGTGCCAGCAGCTTACCAACGGCAAATGAGCAGTTCTTC. The full variable domain, its missing parts supplied by reference TRBV11-2 and TRBJ2-1, is EAGVAQSPRYKIIEKRQSVAFWCNPISGHATLYWYQQILGQGPKLLIQFQNNGVVDDSQLPKDRFSAERLKGVDSTLKIQPAKLEDSAVYLCASSLPTANEQFFGPGTRLTVL.

This chain connects TRBV3-1 to TRBJ2-3, with TRBD2 identical over 11 bases. Germline loops: CDR1 LGHDT, CDR2 YNNKEL (reference sequence). The CDR3 length is 16 residues. V dropped 3 bases and J dropped 4; count of bases not matched to a gene: 6. Here the CDR3 reads CASSQNLAGGSDTQYF. The CDR3 DNA follows: TGTGCCAGCAGCCAGAACCTAGCGGGGGGTTCAGATACGCAGTATTTT.

The chain uses TRBV7-9 and TRBJ2-5; maybe TRBD1 (7 bases). There are 14 residues in the CDR3. V lost 5 bases and J lost 3, with 13 bases in between. Looked up from germline, CDR1 is SEHNR and CDR2 is FQNEAQ (reference sequence). DNA of the CDR3: TGTGCCAGCAGCCTCCAGGGGGGCAAAGAGACCCAGTACTTC. Translation gives CASSLQGGKETQYF.

The CDR3 protein is CASSQPRLGRAYGYTF. DNA for the CDR3: TGCGCCAGCAGCCAACCTCGCTTGGGACGGGCCTATGGCTACACCTTC. The chain carries TRBV4-1 and TRBJ1-2, with D perhaps TRBD1 (5 bases). Looked up from germline, CDR1 is MGHRA and CDR2 is YSYEKL. This CDR3 region has 16 residues. Trimming took 2 bases from V and 4 from J, leaving 17 bases between them.

The chain combines TRBV7-2 with TRBJ2-5; TRBD2 might be the D (5 bases). Germline CDR1 is SGHTA and CDR2 is FQGNSA. This CDR3 has 14 residues. V lost 5 bases and J 11 bases, leaving 21 bases between the germline ends. The CDR3 spells CASSVVPEGREQYF. In nucleotides, the CDR3 is TGTGCCAGCAGCGTAGTACCCGAGGGTAGAGAGCAGTACTTC.

The CDR3 loop reads CASSVRDGGETQYF. CDR3 nucleotide sequence: TGTGCCAGCAGTGTCAGGGACGGTGGGGAGACCCAGTACTTC. This sequence joins TRBV28 and TRBJ2-5, with D perhaps TRBD1 or TRBD2 (5 bases each). The length of the CDR3 is 14 residues. Trimming cost V 5 bases and J 5 bases, with 15 bases left between them. The germline V gene encodes CDR1 MDHEN and CDR2 SYDVKM. Together with reference TRBV28 and TRBJ2-5, the CDR3 gives the full variable domain: DVKVTQSSRYLVKRTGEKVFLECVQDMDHENMFWYRQDPGLGLRLIYFSYDVKMKEKGDIPEGYSVSREKKERFSLILESASTNQTSMYLCASSVRDGGETQYFGPGTRLLVL.

This clonotype has more than one count but fewer than ten. The rearrangement links TRBV9 to TRBJ2-1; maybe TRBD2 (5 bases). The CDR3 extends over 15 amino acids. Trimming took off 1 base at V and 6 bases at J, with 14 bases between the two ends. Germline CDR1 and CDR2: SGDLS and YYNGEE. CDR3 sequence (DNA): TGTGCCAGCAGCGTAAGACCGGGATCGGTCAATGAGCAGTTCTTC. Translated, it gives CASSVRPGSVNEQFF.

This chain uses TRBV27 with TRBJ1-6; D unresolved. Germline CDR1 reads MNHEY; CDR2 reads SMNVEV (reference sequence). Trimming removed 8 bases from V and 7 bases from J, with 21 bases in between. The CDR3 has 16 amino acids. The CDR3 here is CASSPEASRANSPLHF. As DNA, the CDR3 is TGTGCCAGCTCCCCAGAGGCCTCTAGGGCCAATTCACCCCTCCACTTT.

This chain joins TRBV6-5 and TRBJ1-2; the D is unclear. Germline CDR1 and CDR2: MNHEY and SVGAGI. The CDR3 totals 14 residues. V lost 2 bases to trimming and J lost 0 bases, with 7 bases between them. As DNA, the CDR3 is TGTGCCAGCAGTTACAACAGAGCTAACTATGGCTACACCTTC. Protein product: CASSYNRANYGYTF.

The rearrangement uses TRBV20-1 and TRBJ1-2, with D possibly being TRBD1 (5 bases). V shed 1 base and J shed 3 bases, with 9 bases lying between them. Germline lookup yields CDR1 DFQATT and CDR2 SNEGSKA (reference sequence). The CDR3 spans 13 residues. The CDR3 DNA reads TGCAGTGCTAGAGTCGGGGGGTACTATGGCTACACCTTC. Translation: CSARVGGYYGYTF.

The count of this clonotype is one. The V call is TRBV21-1, the J call TRBJ1-2. TRBV21-1 is a documented pseudogene. This CDR3 comprises 13 residues. In DNA form, the CDR3 reads TGTGCCAGGCCACTGATCGGTTCGGATGGCTACACCTTC. It encodes CARPLIGSDGYTF.